This paragraph reports one T cell receptor beta chain. No antigen is known for it. These data are taken from a study of response to subunit inactivated influenza vaccine. TCRdb fed the RT-PCR reads into MiXCR, producing one record per CDR3 protein. The sample holds about 520,000 distinct CDR3 sequences; 6% to 9% are singletons and the top ten take under 15%. There are 12 residues in the CDR3. Germline V gives CDR1 SQVTM, CDR2 ANQGSEA. V shed 8 bases and J shed 4 bases, with 13 bases lying between them. Notes on the study in general: The authors offered the suggestion that each seasonal influenza vaccination recruits few new T cells.

The clonotype was recovered from a man aged 50 to 69 who received an inactivated influenza vaccine. V gene TRBV29-1 combines with J gene TRBJ2-3; D is uncertain. The input for sequencing was PBMCs from blood, taken roughly 24 months after vaccination. CDR3 amino acids: CSFSLGADTQYF. CDR3 nucleotide sequence: TGCAGCTTCTCCCTGGGCGCAGATACGCAGTATTTT.